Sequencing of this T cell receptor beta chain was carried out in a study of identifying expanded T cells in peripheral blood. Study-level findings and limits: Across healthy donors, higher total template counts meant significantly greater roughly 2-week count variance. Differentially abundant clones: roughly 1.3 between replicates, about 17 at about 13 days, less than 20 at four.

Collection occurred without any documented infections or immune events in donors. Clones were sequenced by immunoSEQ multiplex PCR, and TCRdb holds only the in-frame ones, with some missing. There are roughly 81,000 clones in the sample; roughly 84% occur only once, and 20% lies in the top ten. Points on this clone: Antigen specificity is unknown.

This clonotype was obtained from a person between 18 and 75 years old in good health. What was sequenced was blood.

The CDR3, as DNA: TGTGCCAGCAGCGTCGGGACTAGCGGGAGAGAGGCGGTACGAACTAAGGATGAGCAGTTCTTC. Its protein is CASSVGTSGREAVRTKDEQFF. The chain employs TRBV9 and TRBJ2-1, with 14 bases identical to TRBD2. V lost 2 bases and J lost 8; bases outside the gene matches: 21. Germline-derived CDR1 and CDR2 are SGDLS and YYNGEE. The CDR3 runs 21 residues.